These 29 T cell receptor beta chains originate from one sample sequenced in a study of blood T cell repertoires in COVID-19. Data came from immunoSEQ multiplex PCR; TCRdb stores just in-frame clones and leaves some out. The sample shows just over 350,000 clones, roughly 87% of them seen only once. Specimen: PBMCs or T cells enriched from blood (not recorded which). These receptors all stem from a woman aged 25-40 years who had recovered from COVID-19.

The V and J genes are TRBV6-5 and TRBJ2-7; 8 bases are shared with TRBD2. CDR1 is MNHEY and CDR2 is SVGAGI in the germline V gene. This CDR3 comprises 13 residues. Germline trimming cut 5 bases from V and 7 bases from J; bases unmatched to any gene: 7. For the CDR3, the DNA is TGTGCCAGCAGTCCTCGGGGGGGCGAAGAGCAGTACTTC. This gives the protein CASSPRGGEEQYF.

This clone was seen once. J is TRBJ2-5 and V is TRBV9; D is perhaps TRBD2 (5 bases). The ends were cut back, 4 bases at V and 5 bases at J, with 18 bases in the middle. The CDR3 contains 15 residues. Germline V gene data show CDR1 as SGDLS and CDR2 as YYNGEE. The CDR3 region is CASSTSSEPGETQYF. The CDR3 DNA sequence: TGTGCCAGCAGCACCTCGAGCGAACCGGGGGAGACCCAGTACTTC.

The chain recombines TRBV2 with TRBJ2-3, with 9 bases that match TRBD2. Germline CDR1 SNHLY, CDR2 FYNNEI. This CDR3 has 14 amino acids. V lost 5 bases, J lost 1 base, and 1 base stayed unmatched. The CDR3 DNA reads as TGTGCCAGCAGTTTAGCGGGAGGCACAGATACGCAGTATTTT. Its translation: CASSLAGGTDTQYF.

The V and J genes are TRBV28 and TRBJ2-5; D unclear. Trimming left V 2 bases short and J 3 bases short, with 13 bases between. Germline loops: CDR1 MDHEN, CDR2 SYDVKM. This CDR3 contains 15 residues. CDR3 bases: TGTGCCAGCAGTTTAGCCAGAAGTCTCGAAGAGACCCAGTACTTC. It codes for CASSLARSLEETQYF.

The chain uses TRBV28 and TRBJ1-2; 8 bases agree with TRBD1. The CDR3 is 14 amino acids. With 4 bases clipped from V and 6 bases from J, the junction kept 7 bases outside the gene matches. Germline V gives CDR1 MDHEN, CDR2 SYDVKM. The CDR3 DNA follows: TGTGCCAGCAGTTCACCAGGGGGCGCGGATGGCTACACCTTC. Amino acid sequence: CASSSPGGADGYTF.

The CDR3 nucleotides are TGTGCCACCGCGGGGGCGTTATCCTACAATGAGCAGTTCTTC. Amino acids: CATAGALSYNEQFF. The chain is built from TRBV19 and TRBJ2-1; D perhaps matches TRBD2 (7 bases). The CDR3 length is 14 residues. Germline lookup yields CDR1 LNHDA and CDR2 SQIVND (reference sequence). Trimming stripped 10 bases from V and 1 base from J, with 14 bases between.

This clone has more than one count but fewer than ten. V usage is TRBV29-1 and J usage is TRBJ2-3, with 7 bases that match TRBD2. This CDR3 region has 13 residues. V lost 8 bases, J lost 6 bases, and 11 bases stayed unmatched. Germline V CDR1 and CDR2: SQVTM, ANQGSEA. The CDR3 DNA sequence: TGCAGCACGGGACTGGGGGGGGTGGATACGCAGTATTTT. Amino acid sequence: CSTGLGGVDTQYF.

The CDR3 DNA is TGTGCCAGCAGCCAAGCGGGACAGGGGGCGTCCGGGGCCAACGTCCTGACTTTC. Its protein is CASSQAGQGASGANVLTF. V and J are TRBV4-2 and TRBJ2-6, with 12 bases matching TRBD1. This CDR3 spans 18 amino acids. The V gene end was trimmed by 1 base and the J gene end by 4 bases; junction bases not matched to a gene: 5. Germline CDR1 and CDR2: LGHNA and YNFKEQ.

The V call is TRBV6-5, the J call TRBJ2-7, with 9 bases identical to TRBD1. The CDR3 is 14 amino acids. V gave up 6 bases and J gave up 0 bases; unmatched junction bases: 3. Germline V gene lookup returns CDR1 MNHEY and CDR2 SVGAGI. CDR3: CASRVGQGSYEQYF. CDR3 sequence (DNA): TGTGCCAGCAGGGTGGGACAGGGCTCCTACGAGCAGTACTTC.

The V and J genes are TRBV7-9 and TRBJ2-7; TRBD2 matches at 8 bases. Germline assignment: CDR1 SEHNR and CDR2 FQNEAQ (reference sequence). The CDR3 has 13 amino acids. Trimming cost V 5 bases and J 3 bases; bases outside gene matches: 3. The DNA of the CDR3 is TGTGCCAGCAGCCAGGGACTAGACTACGAGCAGTACTTC. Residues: CASSQGLDYEQYF.

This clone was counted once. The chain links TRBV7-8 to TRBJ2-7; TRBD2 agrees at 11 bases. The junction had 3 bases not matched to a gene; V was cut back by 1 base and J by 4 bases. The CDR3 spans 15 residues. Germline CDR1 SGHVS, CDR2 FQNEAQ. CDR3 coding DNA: TGTGCCAGCAGCTTAGGACTAGCGGGAAGTTACGAGCAGTACTTC. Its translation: CASSLGLAGSYEQYF.

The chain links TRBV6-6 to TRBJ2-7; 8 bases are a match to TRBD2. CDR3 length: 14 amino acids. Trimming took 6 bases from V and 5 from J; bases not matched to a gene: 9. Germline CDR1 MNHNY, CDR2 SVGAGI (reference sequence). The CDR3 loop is CASSLTGTSDEQYF. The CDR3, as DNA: TGTGCCAGCAGCCTTACCGGGACTAGTGACGAGCAGTACTTC.

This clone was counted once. In DNA form, the CDR3 reads TGTGCCAGCAGCGTAGTCGAGATTCCCACTGAAGCTTTCTTT. The encoded protein is CASSVVEIPTEAFF. This rearrangement joins TRBV9 to TRBJ1-1; D gene ambiguous. Trimming removed 0 bases at V and 4 bases at J, with 10 bases between. This CDR3 is 14 amino acids long. Per the germline V gene, CDR1 is SGDLS and CDR2 is YYNGEE.

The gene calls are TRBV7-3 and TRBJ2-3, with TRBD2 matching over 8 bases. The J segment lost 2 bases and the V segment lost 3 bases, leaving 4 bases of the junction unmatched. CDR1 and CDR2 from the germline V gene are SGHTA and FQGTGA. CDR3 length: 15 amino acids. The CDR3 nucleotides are TGTGCCAGCAGCTTCAGTAGCGGGGTCACAGATACGCAGTATTTT. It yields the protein CASSFSSGVTDTQYF.

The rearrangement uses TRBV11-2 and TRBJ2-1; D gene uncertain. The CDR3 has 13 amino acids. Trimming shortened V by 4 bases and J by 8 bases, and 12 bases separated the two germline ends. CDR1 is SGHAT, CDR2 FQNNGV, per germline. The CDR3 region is CASSSRSGYEQFF. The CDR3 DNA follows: TGTGCCAGCAGCTCACGGAGTGGATATGAGCAGTTCTTC.

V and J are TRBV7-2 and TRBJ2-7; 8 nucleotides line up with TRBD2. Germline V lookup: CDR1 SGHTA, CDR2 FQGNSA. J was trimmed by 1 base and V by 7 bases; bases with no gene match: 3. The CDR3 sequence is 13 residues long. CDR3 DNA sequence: TGTGCCAGCAAGGCGGGAGGTTCCTACGAGCAGTACTTC. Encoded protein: CASKAGGSYEQYF. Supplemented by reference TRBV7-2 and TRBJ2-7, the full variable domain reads GAGVSQSPSNKVTEKGKDVELRCDPISGHTALYWYRQSLGQGLEFLIYFQGNSAPDKSGLPSDRFSAERTGGSVSTLTIQRTQQEDSAVYLCASKAGGSYEQYFGPGTRLTVT.

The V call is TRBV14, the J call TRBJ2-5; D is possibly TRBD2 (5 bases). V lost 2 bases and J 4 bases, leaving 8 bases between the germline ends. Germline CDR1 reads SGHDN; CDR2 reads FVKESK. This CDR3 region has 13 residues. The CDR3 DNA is TGTGCCAGCAGCCAAACGGGGAGAGAGACCCAGTACTTC. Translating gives CASSQTGRETQYF.

The CDR3 loop is CASSQGTGDGYTF. Here the CDR3 DNA reads TGTGCCAGCAGCCAGGGTACAGGGGATGGCTACACCTTC. The chain joins TRBV14 to TRBJ1-2, with 7 bases fitting TRBD1. With 3 bases clipped from V and 6 bases from J, the junction kept 4 bases outside the gene matches. The germline V gene encodes CDR1 SGHDN and CDR2 FVKESK. The CDR3 has 13 amino acids.

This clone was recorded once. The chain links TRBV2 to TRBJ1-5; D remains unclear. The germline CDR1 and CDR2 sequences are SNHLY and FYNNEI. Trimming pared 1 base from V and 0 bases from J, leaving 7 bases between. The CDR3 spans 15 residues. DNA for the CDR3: TGTGCCAGCAGTGAAGGTCCGTATAGCAATCAGCCCCAGCATTTT. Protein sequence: CASSEGPYSNQPQHF.

The CDR3 loop reads CAWSWANLDGYTF. CDR3 coding DNA: TGTGCCTGGAGCTGGGCCAATTTGGATGGCTACACCTTC. The genes are TRBV30 and TRBJ1-2; D is undetermined. Germline CDR1 reads GTSNPN; CDR2 reads SVGIG (reference sequence). The CDR3 contains 13 residues. Trimming removed 3 bases at V and 6 bases at J, with 14 bases between.

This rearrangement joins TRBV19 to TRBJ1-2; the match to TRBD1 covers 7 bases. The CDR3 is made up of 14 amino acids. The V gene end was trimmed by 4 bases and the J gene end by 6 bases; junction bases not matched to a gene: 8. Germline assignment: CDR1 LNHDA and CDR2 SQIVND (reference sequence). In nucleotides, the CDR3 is TGTGCCAGTAGTAGTCGACAGGGAGAGGATGGCTACACCTTC. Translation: CASSSRQGEDGYTF.

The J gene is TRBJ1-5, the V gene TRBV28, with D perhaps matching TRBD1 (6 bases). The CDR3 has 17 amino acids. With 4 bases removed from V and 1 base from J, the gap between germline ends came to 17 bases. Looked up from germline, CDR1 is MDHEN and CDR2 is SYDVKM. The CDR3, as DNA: TGTGCCAGCAGTTCCCCTCAGGGGCTTATGAGCAATCAGCCCCAGCATTTT. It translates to CASSSPQGLMSNQPQHF. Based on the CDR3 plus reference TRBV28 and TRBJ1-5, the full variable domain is DVKVTQSSRYLVKRTGEKVFLECVQDMDHENMFWYRQDPGLGLRLIYFSYDVKMKEKGDIPEGYSVSREKKERFSLILESASTNQTSMYLCASSSPQGLMSNQPQHFGDGTRLSIL.

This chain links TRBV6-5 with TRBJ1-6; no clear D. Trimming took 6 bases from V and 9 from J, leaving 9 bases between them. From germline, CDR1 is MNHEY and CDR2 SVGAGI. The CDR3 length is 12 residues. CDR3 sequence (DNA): TGTGCCAGCAGGAGGAGAACTTCACCCCTCCACTTT. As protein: CASRRRTSPLHF.

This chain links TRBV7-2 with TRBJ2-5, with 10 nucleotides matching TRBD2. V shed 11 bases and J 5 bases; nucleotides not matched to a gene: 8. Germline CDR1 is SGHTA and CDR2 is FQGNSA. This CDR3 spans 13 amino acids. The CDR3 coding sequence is TGTGCCGGAGCGGGGGGGGGTTTGGAGACCCAGTACTTC. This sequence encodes CAGAGGGLETQYF.

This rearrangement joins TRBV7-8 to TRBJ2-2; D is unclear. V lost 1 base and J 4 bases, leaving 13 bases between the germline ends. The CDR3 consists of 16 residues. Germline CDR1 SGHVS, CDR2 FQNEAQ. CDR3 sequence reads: CASSLVLGSGTGELFF. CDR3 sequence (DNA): TGTGCCAGCAGCTTAGTCCTTGGATCGGGCACCGGGGAGCTGTTTTTT. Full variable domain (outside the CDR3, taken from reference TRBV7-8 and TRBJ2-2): GAGVSQSPRYKVAKRGQDVALRCDPISGHVSLFWYQQALGQGPEFLTYFQNEAQLDKSGLPSDRFFAERPEGSVSTLKIQRTQQEDSAVYLCASSLVLGSGTGELFFGEGSRLTVL.

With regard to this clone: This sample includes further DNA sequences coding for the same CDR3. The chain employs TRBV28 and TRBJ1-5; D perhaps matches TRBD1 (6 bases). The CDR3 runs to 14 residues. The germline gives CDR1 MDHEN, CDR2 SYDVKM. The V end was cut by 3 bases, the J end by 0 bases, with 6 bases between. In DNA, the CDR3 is TGTGCCAGCAGTTTCAGGGGTAGCAATCAGCCCCAGCATTTT. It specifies CASSFRGSNQPQHF.

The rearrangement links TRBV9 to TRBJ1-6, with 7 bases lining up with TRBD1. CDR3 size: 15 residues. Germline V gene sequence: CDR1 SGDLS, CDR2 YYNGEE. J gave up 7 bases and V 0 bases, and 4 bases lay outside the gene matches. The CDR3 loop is CASSVAGTVNSPLHF. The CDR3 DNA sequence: TGTGCCAGCAGCGTAGCTGGGACAGTGAATTCACCCCTCCACTTT.

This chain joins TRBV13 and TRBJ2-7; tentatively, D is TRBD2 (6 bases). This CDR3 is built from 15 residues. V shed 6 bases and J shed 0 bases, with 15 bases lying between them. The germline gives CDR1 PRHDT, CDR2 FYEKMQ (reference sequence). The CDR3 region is CASSLIRESSYEQYF. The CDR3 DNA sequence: TGTGCCAGCAGTCTTATTCGGGAGAGCTCCTACGAGCAGTACTTC.

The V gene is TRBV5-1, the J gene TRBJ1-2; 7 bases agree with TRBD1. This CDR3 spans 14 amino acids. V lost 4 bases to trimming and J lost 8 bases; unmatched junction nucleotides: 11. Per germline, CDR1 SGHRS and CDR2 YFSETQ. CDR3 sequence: CASSPPGQILGYTF. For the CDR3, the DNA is TGCGCCAGCAGCCCACCGGGACAGATATTAGGCTACACCTTC.